The 2 T cell receptor beta chains below come from one sample, sequenced in a study of T cells of healthy individuals. TCRdb processed the 5' RACE reads anew with MiXCR; each CDR3 protein has one entry. The sample shows around 40,000 distinct CDR3 sequences, 3.5% to 5.5% of them seen only once. The receptors originated from a human donor in good health.

This clonotype was seen repeatedly, ten times or more. The J gene is TRBJ1-1, the V gene TRBV25-1; D is perhaps TRBD1 (6 bases). V lost 3 bases and J 11 bases, leaving 13 bases between the germline ends. The CDR3 consists of 12 residues. CDR1 MGHDK and CDR2 SYGVNS come from the germline V gene. The CDR3 loop is CASSEIRGAAFF. DNA of the CDR3: TGTGCCAGCAGTGAGATCAGGGGAGCGGCTTTCTTT.

In its sample, this clonotype was seen a few times. A read error is possible here, since a much larger clone lies one base away. This chain joins TRBV12-3 or TRBV12-4 and TRBJ1-2; D unresolved. The V end was cut by 3 bases, the J end by 4 bases, with 9 bases between. This CDR3 has 13 residues. CDR3 DNA sequence: TGTGCCAGCAGTTTCTGGGGTTCCTATGGCTACACCTTC. Its protein product is CASSFWGSYGYTF.